This TCR beta chain was retrieved from a study of T cell responses to AZD1222 COVID-19 vaccine. Trimming took off 5 bases at V and 0 bases at J, with 7 bases between the two ends. CDR3 length: 13 amino acids. CDR1 is SEHNR, CDR2 FQNEAQ, per germline (reference sequence). Produced via immunoSEQ multiplex PCR; TCRdb's table is partial and in-frame only. The sample consists of about 150,000 clones, about nine tenths of them appearing once. This receptor was obtained from an adult in good health. The chain recombines TRBV7-9 with TRBJ1-1; D call uncertain. Specimen: peripheral blood, collected on day 0 of AZD1222 vaccination. Here the CDR3 reads CASSPDLNTEAFF. The CDR3 bases are TGTGCCAGCAGCCCAGACCTGAACACTGAAGCTTTCTTT.